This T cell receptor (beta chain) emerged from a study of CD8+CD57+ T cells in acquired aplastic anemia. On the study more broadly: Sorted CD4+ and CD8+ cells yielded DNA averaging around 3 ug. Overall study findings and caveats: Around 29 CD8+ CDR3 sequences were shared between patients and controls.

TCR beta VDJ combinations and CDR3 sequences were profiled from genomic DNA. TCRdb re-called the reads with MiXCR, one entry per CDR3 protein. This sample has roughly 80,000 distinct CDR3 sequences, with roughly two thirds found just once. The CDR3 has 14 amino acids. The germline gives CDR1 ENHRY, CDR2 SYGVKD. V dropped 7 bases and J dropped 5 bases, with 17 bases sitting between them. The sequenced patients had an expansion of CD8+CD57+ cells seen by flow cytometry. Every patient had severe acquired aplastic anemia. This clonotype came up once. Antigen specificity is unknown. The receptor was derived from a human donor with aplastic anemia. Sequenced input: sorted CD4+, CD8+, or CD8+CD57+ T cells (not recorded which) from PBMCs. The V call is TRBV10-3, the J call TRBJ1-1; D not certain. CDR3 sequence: CAITARSPDTEAFF. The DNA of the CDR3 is TGTGCCATCACTGCGCGCAGCCCTGATACTGAAGCTTTCTTT.